The subject of this entry is one TCR beta chain. Trimming pared 0 bases from V and 3 bases from J, leaving 9 bases between. Germline loops: CDR1 MGHRA, CDR2 YSYEKL. The CDR3 loop spans 14 amino acids. In the authors' workflow: Estimation of nucleated cell counts relied on the amplification of reference gene primers. Data came from immunoSEQ multiplex PCR; TCRdb stores just in-frame clones and leaves some out. V and J calls plus clone size are reproduced from that table; the DNA served to infer D and trimming. The repertoire holds over 75,000 clones, with less than 85% as singletons. The sample originates from a study of blood T cell repertoires in COVID-19. Across the study: Acute and convalescent COVID-19 samples came from the United States, Italy and Spain. From T cells, B-cell-depleted T cells, or PBMCs came the material, which was cDNA or gDNA.

The TCR was taken from a woman between 65 and 79 years old with acute or convalescent COVID-19. V and J are TRBV4-1 and TRBJ2-7; D not resolved. The sample comprised peripheral blood. In DNA, the CDR3 is TGCGCCAGCAGCCAAGATAGAGGAGACTACGAGCAGTACTTC. Amino acid sequence: CASSQDRGDYEQYF.